This TCR beta chain was identified in a study of cytomegalovirus exposure and HLA in healthy donors. Study-wide results and caveats: As a later analysis showed, a missense DCLRE1C variant was linked to trimming of TCR beta V- and J-genes.

PCR employed 60 Vbeta and 13 Jbeta primers. Clones were sequenced by immunoSEQ multiplex PCR, and TCRdb holds only the in-frame ones, with some missing. The sample consists of roughly 160,000 clones, roughly 80% of them appearing once. CDR1 and CDR2 from the germline V gene are LNHDA and SQIVND (reference sequence). V shed 5 bases and J 4 bases; nucleotides not matched to a gene: 10. This CDR3 is 15 amino acids long. A word on this clone: Its antigen remains unidentified.

This receptor was obtained from a man aged 50-59 years in good health and CMV-seropositive. V usage is TRBV19 and J usage is TRBJ2-5; 7 bases agree with TRBD2. The sample taken for sequencing was PBMCs. CDR3 sequence (DNA): TGTGCCAGTAGTGGGGGGGGTAGGTTGGGAGAGACCCAGTACTTC. Its translation: CASSGGGRLGETQYF.